One sample yielded the 5 T cell receptor beta chains listed below, sequenced in a study of blood T cell repertoires in COVID-19. Assay: immunoSEQ multiplex PCR; the TCRdb copy retains only in-frame clones and omits some. The sample includes around 250,000 clones, approximately 86% of them seen just once. The specimen was PBMCs or T cells enriched from blood (not recorded which). All receptors come from a woman between 50 and 59 years old who had recovered from COVID-19.

This clone was recorded only once. The V gene is TRBV30, the J gene TRBJ1-1, with TRBD1 matching over 8 bases. J was trimmed by 1 base and V by 3 bases; bases with no gene match: 1. The V gene's germline CDR1 is GTSNPN and CDR2 SVGIG (reference sequence). The CDR3 is 13 residues long. The CDR3 sequence is CAWRGQGNTEAFF. In nucleotides, the CDR3 is TGTGCCTGGAGAGGACAGGGGAACACTGAAGCTTTCTTT.

This chain uses TRBV19 with TRBJ1-6, with D possibly TRBD1 on 6 matching bases. The CDR3 extends over 14 amino acids. V dropped 5 bases and J dropped 11 bases, with 16 bases sitting between them. Germline V gives CDR1 LNHDA, CDR2 SQIVND (reference sequence). CDR3 DNA sequence: TGTGCCAGTAGTGGGGGCAAAGAAGGGACACCCCTCCACTTT. This gives the protein CASSGGKEGTPLHF.

This chain uses TRBV5-1 with TRBJ2-5; 10 bases fit TRBD2. From germline, CDR1 is SGHRS and CDR2 YFSETQ. The length of the CDR3 is 16 residues. J gave up 5 bases and V 1 base, and 8 bases lay outside the gene matches. CDR3 in DNA: TGCGCCAGCAGCTTGTCCAGCGGGAGGGTGAAGGAGACCCAGTACTTC. Translating gives CASSLSSGRVKETQYF.

The chain links TRBV7-3 to TRBJ2-2, with D perhaps matching TRBD2 (5 bases). The CDR3 sequence is 14 residues long. The germline V and J ends were trimmed by 0 bases and 5 bases, with 7 bases remaining between them. Germline-derived CDR1 and CDR2 are SGHTA and FQGTGA. The CDR3 spells CASSLTWETGELFF. The CDR3 region has the DNA TGTGCCAGCAGCTTAACTTGGGAGACCGGGGAGCTGTTTTTT.

This clone was found many times. The chain links TRBV19 to TRBJ1-2; 7 positions match TRBD1. The CDR3 extends over 15 amino acids. Per germline, CDR1 LNHDA and CDR2 SQIVND (reference sequence). V shed 5 bases, J shed 7 bases, and the junction held 13 bases outside the gene matches. In DNA, the CDR3 is TGTGCCAGTAGTTTAGTCGACAGGGATGGTAGTGGCTACACCTTC. Translating it yields CASSLVDRDGSGYTF.